The rows below give T cell receptor beta chains drawn from one sample of a study of cytomegalovirus exposure and HLA in healthy donors. Here immunoSEQ multiplex PCR was the method, and the copy in TCRdb shows in-frame clones only, minus some. The sample holds 90,000 to 150,000 clones, just over 15% seen once. Sequencing was done on a sample of PBMCs. These receptors all stem from a woman aged 18 to 35 in good health and CMV-seronegative. The conserved cysteine and the conserved F or W are not part of the CDR3 here. Each record gives: V gene, J gene, CDR3 protein.

>TRBV6-5|TRBJ2-3
ASSYGTSETDTQY
>TRBV2|TRBJ2-1
ASSAGTLNNEQF
>TRBV10-3|TRBJ2-5
ATKGQAVNVETQY
>TRBV7-2|TRBJ2-7
ASSLGRQVGAYEQY
>TRBV28|TRBJ1-2
ASSLLGQGGFKADGYT
>TRBV5-4|TRBJ2-5
ASSLAARGYETQY
>TRBV9|TRBJ2-2
ASSWRDGGELF
>TRBV27|TRBJ2-7
ASSRRGEQY
>TRBV7-3|TRBJ2-1
ASSTGQGLNEQF
>TRBV28|TRBJ1-5
ASSLPRQQPQH
>TRBV2|TRBJ1-5
ASSDLSVNQPQH
>TRBV7-6|TRBJ1-2
ASSLGQGAGGYT
>TRBV19|TRBJ2-6
ASRTTGSSGANVLT
>TRBV9|TRBJ1-5
ASSAQGGGQPQH
>TRBV2|TRBJ1-4
ASRTESNEKLF
>TRBV11-2|TRBJ1-1
ASSYYRGGNEAF
>TRBV18|TRBJ1-2
ASSPGGNGYT
>TRBV10-2|TRBJ1-1
ASSTTGADTEAF
>TRBV7-9|TRBJ2-2
ASSLAPPGAGELF
>TRBV4-1|TRBJ2-1
ASSQARDNEQF
>TRBV2|TRBJ1-2
ASRPTGMRHGYT
>TRBV29-1|TRBJ2-7
SAGTSGAYEQY
>TRBV5-1|TRBJ1-2
ASSLSQAWGYT
>TRBV15|TRBJ2-5
ATSPGQGVLETQY
>TRBV28|TRBJ2-7
ASIDSGLAGGAEQY
>TRBV6-6|TRBJ2-2
ASSPSVPGELF
>TRBV2|TRBJ1-5
ATQSRSNQPQH
>TRBV15|TRBJ2-2
ATSRSTGGASGELF
>TRBV2|TRBJ2-3
AKGSGTGEADTQY
>TRBV7-9|TRBJ2-7
ASSLGGDRGAYEQY
>TRBV30|TRBJ2-7
AWSVPGIAYEQY
>TRBV5-1|TRBJ2-7
ASSLLGGPPYEQY
>TRBV5-6|TRBJ1-6
ASSLAVYNSPLH
>TRBV27|TRBJ2-7
ASSVNPGLAYEQY
>TRBV28|TRBJ1-6
ASSDPGNSPLH
>TRBV18|TRBJ1-4
ASSPSGLDEKLF
>TRBV2|TRBJ1-6
ASLKGQGVNSPLH
>TRBV5-1|TRBJ2-3
ASSLETTGDTQY
>TRBV7-9|TRBJ2-3
ASSSAPLEPSTDTQY
>TRBV29-1|TRBJ2-1
SVEIGSSNEQF